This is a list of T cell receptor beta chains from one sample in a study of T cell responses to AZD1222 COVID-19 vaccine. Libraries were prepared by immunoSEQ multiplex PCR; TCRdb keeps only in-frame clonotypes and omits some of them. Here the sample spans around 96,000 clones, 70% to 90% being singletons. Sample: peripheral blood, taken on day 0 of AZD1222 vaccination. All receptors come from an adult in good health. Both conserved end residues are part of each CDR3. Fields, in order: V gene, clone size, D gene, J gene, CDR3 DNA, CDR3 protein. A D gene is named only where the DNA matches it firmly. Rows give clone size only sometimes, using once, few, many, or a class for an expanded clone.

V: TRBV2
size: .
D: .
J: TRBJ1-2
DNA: TGTGCCAGCCTTTTAGGGCAGGGCTACACCTTC
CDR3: CASLLGQGYTF

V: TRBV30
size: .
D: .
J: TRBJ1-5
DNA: TGTGCCTGGACCGTCCGATCCTCTCGGTATCAGCCCCAGCATTTT
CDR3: CAWTVRSSRYQPQHF

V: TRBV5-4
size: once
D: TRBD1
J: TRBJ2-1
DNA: TGTGCCAGCAGCGACCGGGGACAGGGATTCAATGAGCAGTTCTTC
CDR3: CASSDRGQGFNEQFF

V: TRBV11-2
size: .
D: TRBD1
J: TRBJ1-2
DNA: TGTGCCAGCAGCCACCAGGGACAGAACTATGGCTACACCTTC
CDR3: CASSHQGQNYGYTF

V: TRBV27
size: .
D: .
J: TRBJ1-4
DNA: TGTGCCAGCAGTTTCCGAGGGGAAACTAATGAAAAACTGTTTTTT
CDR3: CASSFRGETNEKLFF

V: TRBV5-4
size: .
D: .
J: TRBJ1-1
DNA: TGTGCCAGCACCAGATCCGGGGTGGGCTGGACTGAAGCTTTCTTT
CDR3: CASTRSGVGWTEAFF

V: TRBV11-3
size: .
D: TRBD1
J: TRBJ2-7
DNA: TGTGCCAGCAGCAAAGGGACGGGACAGGGGGGTGCCTACGAGCAGTACTTC
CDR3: CASSKGTGQGGAYEQYF

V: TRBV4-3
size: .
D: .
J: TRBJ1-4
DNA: TGCGCCAGCAGCCAAGATCAATACAGCGGGGTCGAAAAACTGTTTTTT
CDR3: CASSQDQYSGVEKLFF

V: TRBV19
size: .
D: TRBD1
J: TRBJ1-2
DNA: TGTGCCAGTAGTCAACAAACAGGGGGGTACACCTTC
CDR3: CASSQQTGGYTF

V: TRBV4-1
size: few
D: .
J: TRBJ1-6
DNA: TGCGCCAGCAGCCAGCTTCGGGGGGCGCAAAATTCACCCCTCCACTTT
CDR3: CASSQLRGAQNSPLHF

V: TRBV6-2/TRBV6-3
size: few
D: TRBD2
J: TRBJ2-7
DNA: TGTGCCAGCAGTTACTCAGGTAGGGGAGGGGAGCAGTACTTC
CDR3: CASSYSGRGGEQYF

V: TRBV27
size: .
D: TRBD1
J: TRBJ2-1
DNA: TGTGCCAGCAGTATCAGACAGGGCAACAATGAGCAGTTCTTC
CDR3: CASSIRQGNNEQFF

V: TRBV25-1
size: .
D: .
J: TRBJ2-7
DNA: TGTGCCAGCACGTCAACAGGAACCTACGAGCAGTACTTC
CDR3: CASTSTGTYEQYF

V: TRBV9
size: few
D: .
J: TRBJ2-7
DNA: TGTGCCAGCAGCGTAGGGTACGAGCAGTACTTC
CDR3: CASSVGYEQYF

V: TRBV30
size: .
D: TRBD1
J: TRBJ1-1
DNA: TGTGCACAGGACAGGTCAGCGTACACTGAAGCTTTCTTT
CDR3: CAQDRSAYTEAFF

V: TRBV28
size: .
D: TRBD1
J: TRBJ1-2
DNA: TGTGCCAGCAGTTCGTCCGGGACAGGGGGGTTCTATGGCTACACCTTC
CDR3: CASSSSGTGGFYGYTF

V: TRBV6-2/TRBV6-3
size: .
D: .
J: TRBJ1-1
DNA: TGTGCCAGCAGTTACTCAGACACTTTGAACACTGAAGCTTTCTTT
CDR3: CASSYSDTLNTEAFF

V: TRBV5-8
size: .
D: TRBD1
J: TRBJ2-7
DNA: TGTGCCAGCAGCACCCGAAGACAGGGGGCTTACGAGCAGTACTTC
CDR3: CASSTRRQGAYEQYF

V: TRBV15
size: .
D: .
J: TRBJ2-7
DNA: TGTGCCACCAGCCTCGGGACCCCCTACGAGCAGTACTTC
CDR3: CATSLGTPYEQYF

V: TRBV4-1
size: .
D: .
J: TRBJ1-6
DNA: TGCGCCAGCAGCCAAGATCGAGGAGGGACCGATAATTCACCCCTCCACTTT
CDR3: CASSQDRGGTDNSPLHF

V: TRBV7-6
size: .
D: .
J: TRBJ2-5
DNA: TGTGCCAGCAGCTTACTAACTCGCGGCGAGACCCAGTACTTC
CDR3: CASSLLTRGETQYF

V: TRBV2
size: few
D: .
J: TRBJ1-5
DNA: TGTGCCAGCAGTGAAGAACAGGGAGGGAATCAGCCCCAGCATTTT
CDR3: CASSEEQGGNQPQHF

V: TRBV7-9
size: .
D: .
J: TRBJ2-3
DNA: TGTGCCAGCAGCCCCAGTTCCAGCACAGATACGCAGTATTTT
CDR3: CASSPSSSTDTQYF

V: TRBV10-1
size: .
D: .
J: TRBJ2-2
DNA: TGCGCCAGCAGTGACTCAACCGCAGGGGTATACACCGGGGAGCTGTTTTTT
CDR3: CASSDSTAGVYTGELFF

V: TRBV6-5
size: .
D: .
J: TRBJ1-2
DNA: TGTGCCAGCAGTTACTTAGGACGGTTCCCCCTCACCTTC
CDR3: CASSYLGRFPLTF

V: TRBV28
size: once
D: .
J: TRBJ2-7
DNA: TGTGCCAGCAGCCCGGACTCCTACGAGCAGTACTTC
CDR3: CASSPDSYEQYF

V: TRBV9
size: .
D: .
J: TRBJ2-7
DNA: TGTGCCAGCAGCGTAGAAGGTTCTACCTACGAGCAGTACTTC
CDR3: CASSVEGSTYEQYF

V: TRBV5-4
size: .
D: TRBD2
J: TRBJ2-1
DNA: TGTGCCAGCAGCCCATTCTCGGGGGGGCGGTACAATGAGCAGTTCTTC
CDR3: CASSPFSGGRYNEQFF

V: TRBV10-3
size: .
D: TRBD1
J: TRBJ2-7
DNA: TGTGCCATCAGTCCGGGACAGGGGTCGGAAGAGCAGTACTTC
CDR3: CAISPGQGSEEQYF

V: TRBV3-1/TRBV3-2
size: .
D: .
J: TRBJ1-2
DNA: TGTGCCAGCAGCTTATGGGGGGAGGTGTATGGCTACACCTTC
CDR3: CASSLWGEVYGYTF

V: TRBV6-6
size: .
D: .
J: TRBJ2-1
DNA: TGTGCCACCCAGAAAACTGCCGGGACGGCCTACAATGAGCAGTTCTTC
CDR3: CATQKTAGTAYNEQFF

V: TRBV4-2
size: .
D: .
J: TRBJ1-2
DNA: TGTGCCAGCAGCCAAGAATCCGGCAGCCCCTATGGCTACACCTTC
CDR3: CASSQESGSPYGYTF

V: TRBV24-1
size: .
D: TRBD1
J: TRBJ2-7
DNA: TGTGCCACCAGTGCGCGAACACAGGGGGAGGTCGCCGAGCAGTACTTC
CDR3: CATSARTQGEVAEQYF

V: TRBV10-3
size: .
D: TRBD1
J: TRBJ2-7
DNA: TGTGCCATCAGTGTACCGGGACAGGGGGTCGAGCAGTACTTC
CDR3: CAISVPGQGVEQYF

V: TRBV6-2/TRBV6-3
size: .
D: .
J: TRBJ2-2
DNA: TGTGCCAGCAGCATAGTTCCACCAGGCAACACCGGGGAGCTGTTTTTT
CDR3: CASSIVPPGNTGELFF

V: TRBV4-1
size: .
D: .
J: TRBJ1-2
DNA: TGCGCCAGCAGCCAAGAGGGTGGCTACACCTTC
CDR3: CASSQEGGYTF

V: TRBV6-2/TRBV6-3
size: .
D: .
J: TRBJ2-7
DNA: TGTGCCAGCAGTTATTATTTGGGGGACTCCTACGAGCAGTACTTC
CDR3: CASSYYLGDSYEQYF

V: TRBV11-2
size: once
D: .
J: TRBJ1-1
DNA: TGTGCCAGCAGCTTAGACAGGAGGAACACTGAAGCTTTCTTT
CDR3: CASSLDRRNTEAFF

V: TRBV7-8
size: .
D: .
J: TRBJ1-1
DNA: TGTGCCAGCACCCCCCACGGCCCAGTTAACACTGAAGCTTTCTTT
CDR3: CASTPHGPVNTEAFF

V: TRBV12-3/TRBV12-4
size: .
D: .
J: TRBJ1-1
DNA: TGTGCCAGCAGTTTATTGGAGAAAGCTTTCTTT
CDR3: CASSLLEKAFF

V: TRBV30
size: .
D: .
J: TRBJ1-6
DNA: TGTGCCTGGAGTATCGGGGGAAACTATAATTCACCCCTCCACTTT
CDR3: CAWSIGGNYNSPLHF

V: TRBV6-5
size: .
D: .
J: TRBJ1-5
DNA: TGTGCCAGCAGACGGACAGACAATAGCAATCAGCCCCAGCATTTT
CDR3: CASRRTDNSNQPQHF

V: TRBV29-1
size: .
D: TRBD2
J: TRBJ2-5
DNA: TGCAGCGTTGAAGACCCGGGGACTAGCGGTCAAGAGACCCAGTACTTC
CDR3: CSVEDPGTSGQETQYF

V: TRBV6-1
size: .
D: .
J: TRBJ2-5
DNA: TGTGCCAGTTTCCGAGGGGGTGAGACCCAGTACTTC
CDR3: CASFRGGETQYF

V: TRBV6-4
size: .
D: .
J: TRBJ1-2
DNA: TGTGCCAGCAGTGACTCGGACAACTATGGCTACACCTTC
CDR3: CASSDSDNYGYTF

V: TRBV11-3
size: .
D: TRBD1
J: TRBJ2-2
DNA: TGTGCCAGCAGCTTATTAGGGGGCTCGTTGGTCGGGGAGCTGTTTTTT
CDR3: CASSLLGGSLVGELFF

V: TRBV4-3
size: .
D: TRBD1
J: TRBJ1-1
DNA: TGCGCCAGCAGCCAATATAGGACAGGGAGGTTTGAAGCTTTCTTT
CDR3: CASSQYRTGRFEAFF

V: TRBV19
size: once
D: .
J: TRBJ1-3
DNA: TGTGCCAGTAGTGACACCTCTGGAAACACCATATATTTT
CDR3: CASSDTSGNTIYF

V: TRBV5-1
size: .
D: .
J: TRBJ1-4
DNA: TGCGCCAGCAGCCCCGCCGCAACTAATGAAAAACTGTTTTTT
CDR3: CASSPAATNEKLFF

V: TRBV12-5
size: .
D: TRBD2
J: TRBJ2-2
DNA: TGTGCTAGTGGTACCGCCTTAGCGGGGCTCACCGGGGAGCTGTTTTTT
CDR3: CASGTALAGLTGELFF

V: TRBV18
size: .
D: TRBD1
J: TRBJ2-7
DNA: TGTGCCAGCTCATTCCCGGGACAGGCGGCCTACGAGCAGTACTTC
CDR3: CASSFPGQAAYEQYF

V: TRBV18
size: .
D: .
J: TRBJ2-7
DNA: TGTGCCAGCTCACCGGAACCTGCGCTCGAGCAGTACTTC
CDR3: CASSPEPALEQYF

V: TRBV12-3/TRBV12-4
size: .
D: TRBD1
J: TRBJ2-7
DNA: TGTGCCAGCAGTCAGACAGGGGGCGAGCAGTACTTC
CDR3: CASSQTGGEQYF

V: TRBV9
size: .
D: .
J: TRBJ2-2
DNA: TGTGCCAGCACCAATCTGGCGGCGGGGAACACCGGGGAGCTGTTTTTT
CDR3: CASTNLAAGNTGELFF

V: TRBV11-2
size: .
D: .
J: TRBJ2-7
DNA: TGTGCCAGCAGCCCGTTTCCAGGGCCCTACGAGCAGTACTTC
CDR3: CASSPFPGPYEQYF

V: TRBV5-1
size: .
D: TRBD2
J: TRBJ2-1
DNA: TGCGCCAGCAGCTTGACTAGCGGGGGGGCCTACAATGAGCAGTTCTTC
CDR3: CASSLTSGGAYNEQFF

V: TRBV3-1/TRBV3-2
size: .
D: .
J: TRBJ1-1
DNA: TGTGCCAGCAGCCACGGCTATGAAGCTTTCTTT
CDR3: CASSHGYEAFF

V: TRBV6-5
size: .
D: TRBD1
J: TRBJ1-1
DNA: TGTGCCAGCAGCCTCTCTACAGGGGGGAACACTGAAGCTTTCTTT
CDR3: CASSLSTGGNTEAFF

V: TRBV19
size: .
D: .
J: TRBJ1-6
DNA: TGTGCCAGTAGTGCCGACAGGTTGATTAGGAATTCACCCCTCCACTTT
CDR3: CASSADRLIRNSPLHF

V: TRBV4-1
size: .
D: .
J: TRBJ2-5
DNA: TGCGCCAGCAGCCAAGAAGGGGGGGAGACCCAGTACTTC
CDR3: CASSQEGGETQYF